This TCR beta chain was documented in a study of cytomegalovirus exposure and HLA in healthy donors. Study-wide findings and caveats: Some TCR beta chains (164 of them) were listed as cytomegalovirus-associated.

In germline, CDR1 is SGHTA, CDR2 FQGNSA. The CDR3 contains 15 residues. V gave up 5 bases and J gave up 4 bases; unmatched junction bases: 6. This clone was counted only a few times. Its target is not known. The donors belonged to the roughly 120-subject validation cohort, separate from the approximately 700-subject first cohort. The table came from immunoSEQ multiplex PCR; TCRdb's copy has only in-frame clones and leaves some out. The sample has fewer than 400,000 clones, about nine tenths seen once. The sample was PBMCs. This TCR was recovered from a woman aged 18-35 years in good health and CMV-seronegative. The rearrangement joins TRBV7-2 to TRBJ1-2, with 11 bases lining up with TRBD1. CDR3 protein: CASSPGQGGGYGYTF. CDR3 coding DNA: TGTGCCAGCAGCCCGGGACAGGGGGGCGGCTATGGCTACACCTTC.